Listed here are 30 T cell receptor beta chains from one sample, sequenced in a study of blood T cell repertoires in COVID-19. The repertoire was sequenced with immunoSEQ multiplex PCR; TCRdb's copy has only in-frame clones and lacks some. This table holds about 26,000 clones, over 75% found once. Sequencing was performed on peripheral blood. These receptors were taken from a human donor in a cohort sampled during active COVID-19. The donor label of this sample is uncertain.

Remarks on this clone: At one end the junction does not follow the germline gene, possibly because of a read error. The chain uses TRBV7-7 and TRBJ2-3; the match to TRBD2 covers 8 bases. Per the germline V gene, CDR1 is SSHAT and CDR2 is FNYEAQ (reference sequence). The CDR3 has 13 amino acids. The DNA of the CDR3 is TGTGCTAGCAGCGCGGGACTAGATGATACGCAGTATTTT. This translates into CASSAGLDDTQYF.

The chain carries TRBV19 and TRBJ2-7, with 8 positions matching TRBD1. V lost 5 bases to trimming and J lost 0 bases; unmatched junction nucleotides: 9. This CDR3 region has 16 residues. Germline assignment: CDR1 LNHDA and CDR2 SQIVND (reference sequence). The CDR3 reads CASSPRRDRGSYEQYF. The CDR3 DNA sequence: TGTGCCAGTAGTCCCCGTAGAGACAGGGGCTCCTACGAGCAGTACTTC. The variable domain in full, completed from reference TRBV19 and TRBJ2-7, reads DGGITQSPKYLFRKEGQNVTLSCEQNLNHDAMYWYRQDPGQGLRLIYYSQIVNDFQKGDIAEGYSVSREKKESFPLTVTSAQKNPTAFYLCASSPRRDRGSYEQYFGPGTRLTVT.

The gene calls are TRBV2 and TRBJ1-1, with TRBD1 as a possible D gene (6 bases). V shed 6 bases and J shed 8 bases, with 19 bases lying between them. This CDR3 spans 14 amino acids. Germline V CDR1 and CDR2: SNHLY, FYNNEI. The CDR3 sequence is CASRKTTGGREAFF. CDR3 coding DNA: TGTGCCAGCAGGAAAACAACGGGGGGCAGGGAAGCTTTCTTT.

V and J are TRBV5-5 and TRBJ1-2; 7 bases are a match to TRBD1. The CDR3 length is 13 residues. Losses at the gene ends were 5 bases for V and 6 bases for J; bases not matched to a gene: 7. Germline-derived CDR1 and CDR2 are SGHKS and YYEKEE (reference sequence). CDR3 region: CASRLTGEHGYTF. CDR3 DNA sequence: TGTGCCAGCAGGCTAACAGGGGAGCATGGCTACACCTTC.

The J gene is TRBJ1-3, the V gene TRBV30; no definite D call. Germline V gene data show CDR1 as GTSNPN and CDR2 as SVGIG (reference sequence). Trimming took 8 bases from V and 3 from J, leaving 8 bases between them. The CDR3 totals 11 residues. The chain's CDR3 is CARLSGNTIYF. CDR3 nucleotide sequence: TGTGCCCGCCTCAGTGGAAACACCATATATTTT.

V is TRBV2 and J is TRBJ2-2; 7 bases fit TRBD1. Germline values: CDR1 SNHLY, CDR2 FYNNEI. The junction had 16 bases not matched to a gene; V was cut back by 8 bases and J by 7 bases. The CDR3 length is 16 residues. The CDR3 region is CASGGRKGGLNGELFF. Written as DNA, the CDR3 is TGTGCCAGCGGGGGTAGGAAAGGGGGCTTAAACGGGGAGCTGTTTTTT.

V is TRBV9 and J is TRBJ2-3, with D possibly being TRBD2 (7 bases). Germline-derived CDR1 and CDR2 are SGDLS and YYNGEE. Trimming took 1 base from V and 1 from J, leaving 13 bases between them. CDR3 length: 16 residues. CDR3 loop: CASSVSQGGRTDTQYF. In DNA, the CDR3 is TGTGCCAGCAGCGTATCACAGGGAGGGCGCACAGATACGCAGTATTTT.

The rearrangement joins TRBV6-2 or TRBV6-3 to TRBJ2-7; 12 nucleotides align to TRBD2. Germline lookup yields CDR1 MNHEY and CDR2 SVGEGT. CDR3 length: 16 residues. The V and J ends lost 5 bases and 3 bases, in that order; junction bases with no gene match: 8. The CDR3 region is CASSAGLAGGRYEQYF. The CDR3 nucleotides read TGTGCCAGCAGTGCCGGTCTAGCGGGGGGGCGCTACGAGCAGTACTTC.

The CDR3 protein is CASSVGSGYQETQYF. The CDR3 DNA reads as TGTGCCAGCAGCGTAGGTTCGGGGTACCAAGAGACCCAGTACTTC. The V and J genes are TRBV9 and TRBJ2-5; TRBD2 is a possible D gene (5 bases). Germline V gene lookup returns CDR1 SGDLS and CDR2 YYNGEE. Deletions cut 0 bases from V and 0 bases from J, with 9 bases between. The CDR3 spans 15 residues. Together with reference TRBV9 and TRBJ2-5, the CDR3 gives the full variable domain: DSGVTQTPKHLITATGQRVTLRCSPRSGDLSVYWYQQSLDQGLQFLIQYYNGEERAKGNILERFSAQQFPDLHSELNLSSLELGDSALYFCASSVGSGYQETQYFGPGTRLLVL.

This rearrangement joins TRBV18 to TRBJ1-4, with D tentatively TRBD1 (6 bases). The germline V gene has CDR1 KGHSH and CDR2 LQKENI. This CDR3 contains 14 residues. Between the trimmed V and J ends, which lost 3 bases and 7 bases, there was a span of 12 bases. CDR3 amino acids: CASSPGQPPEKLFF. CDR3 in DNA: TGTGCCAGCTCACCGGGACAACCGCCTGAAAAACTGTTTTTT. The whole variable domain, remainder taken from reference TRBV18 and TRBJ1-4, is NAGVMQNPRHLVRRRGQEARLRCSPMKGHSHVYWYRQLPEEGLKFMVYLQKENIIDESGMPKERFSAEFPKEGPSILRIQQVVRGDSAAYFCASSPGQPPEKLFFGSGTQLSVL.

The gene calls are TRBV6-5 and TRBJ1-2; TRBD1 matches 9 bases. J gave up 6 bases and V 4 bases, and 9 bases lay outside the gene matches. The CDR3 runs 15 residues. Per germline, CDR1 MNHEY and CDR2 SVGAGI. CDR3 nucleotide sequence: TGTGCCAGCAGTTCCTCGGACAGGGGCCCTAATGGCTACACCTTC. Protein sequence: CASSSSDRGPNGYTF.

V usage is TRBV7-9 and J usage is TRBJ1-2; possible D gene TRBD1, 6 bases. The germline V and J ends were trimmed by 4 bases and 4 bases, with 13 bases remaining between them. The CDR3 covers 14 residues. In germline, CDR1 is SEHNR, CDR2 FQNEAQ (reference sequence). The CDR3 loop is CASSSSGAGYGYTF. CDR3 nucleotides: TGTGCCAGCAGCTCTTCAGGGGCGGGCTATGGCTACACCTTC. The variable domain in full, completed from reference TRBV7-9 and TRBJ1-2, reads DTGVSQNPRHKITKRGQNVTFRCDPISEHNRLYWYRQTLGQGPEFLTYFQNEAQLEKSRLLSDRFSAERPKGSFSTLEIQRTEQGDSAMYLCASSSSGAGYGYTFGSGTRLTVV.

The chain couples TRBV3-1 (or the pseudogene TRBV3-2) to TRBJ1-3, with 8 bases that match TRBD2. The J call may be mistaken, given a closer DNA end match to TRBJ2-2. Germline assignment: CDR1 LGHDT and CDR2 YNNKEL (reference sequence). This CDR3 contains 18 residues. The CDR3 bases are TGTGCCAGCAGCCAAATTGCCCCCAGCGGGGGTTATACCGGGGAGCTGTTTTTT. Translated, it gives CASSQIAPSGGYTGELFF.

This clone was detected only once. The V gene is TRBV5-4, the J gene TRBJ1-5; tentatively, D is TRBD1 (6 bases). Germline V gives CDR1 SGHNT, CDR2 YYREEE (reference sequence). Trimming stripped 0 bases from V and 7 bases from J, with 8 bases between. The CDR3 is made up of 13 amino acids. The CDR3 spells CASSLDREQPQHF. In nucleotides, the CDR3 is TGTGCCAGCAGCTTGGACAGGGAACAGCCCCAGCATTTT.

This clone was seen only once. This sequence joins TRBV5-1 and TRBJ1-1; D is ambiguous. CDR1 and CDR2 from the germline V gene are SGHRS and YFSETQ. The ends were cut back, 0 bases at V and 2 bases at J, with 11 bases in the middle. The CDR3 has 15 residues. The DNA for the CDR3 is TGCGCCAGCAGCTTGGTTGGGAGACCAAACACTGAAGCTTTCTTT. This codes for CASSLVGRPNTEAFF.

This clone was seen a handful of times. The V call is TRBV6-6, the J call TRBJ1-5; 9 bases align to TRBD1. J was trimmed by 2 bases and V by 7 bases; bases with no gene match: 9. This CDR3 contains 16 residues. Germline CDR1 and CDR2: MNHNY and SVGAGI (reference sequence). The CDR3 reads CASIATGGGRNQPQHF. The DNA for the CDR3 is TGTGCCAGCATAGCCACAGGGGGCGGTCGCAATCAGCCCCAGCATTTT.

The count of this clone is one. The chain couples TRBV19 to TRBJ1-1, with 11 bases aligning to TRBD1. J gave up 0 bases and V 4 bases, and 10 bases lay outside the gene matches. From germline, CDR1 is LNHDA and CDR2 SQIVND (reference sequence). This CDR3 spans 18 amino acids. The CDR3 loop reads CASSKRGQGVFLNTEAFF. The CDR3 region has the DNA TGTGCCAGTAGTAAGAGGGGACAGGGGGTCTTCTTGAACACTGAAGCTTTCTTT.

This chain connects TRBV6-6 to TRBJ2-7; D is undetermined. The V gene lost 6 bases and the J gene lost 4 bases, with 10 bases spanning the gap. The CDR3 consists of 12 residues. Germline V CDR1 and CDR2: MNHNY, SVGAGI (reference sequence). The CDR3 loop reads CASSPQAYEQYF. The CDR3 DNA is TGTGCCAGCAGCCCTCAGGCTTACGAGCAGTACTTC.

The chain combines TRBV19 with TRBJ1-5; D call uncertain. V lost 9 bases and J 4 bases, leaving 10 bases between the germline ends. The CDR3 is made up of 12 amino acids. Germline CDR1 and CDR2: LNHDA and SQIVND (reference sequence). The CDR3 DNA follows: TGTGCCAGCGCCCTCGGTAATCAGCCCCAGCATTTT. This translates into CASALGNQPQHF.

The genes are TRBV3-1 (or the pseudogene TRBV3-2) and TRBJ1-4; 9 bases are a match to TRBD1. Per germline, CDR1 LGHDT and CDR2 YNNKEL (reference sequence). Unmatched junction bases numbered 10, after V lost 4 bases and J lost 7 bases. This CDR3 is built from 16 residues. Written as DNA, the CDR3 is TGTGCCAGCAGCCGAGACCGACAGGGGGGAGGTGAAAAACTGTTTTTT. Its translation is CASSRDRQGGGEKLFF.

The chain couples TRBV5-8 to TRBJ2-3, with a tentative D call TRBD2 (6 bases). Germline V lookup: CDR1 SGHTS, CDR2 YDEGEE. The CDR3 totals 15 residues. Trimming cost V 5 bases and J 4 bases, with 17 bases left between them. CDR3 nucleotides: TGTGCCAGCAGTCCCGGGACTTCGAGCGCAGATACGCAGTATTTT. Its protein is CASSPGTSSADTQYF.

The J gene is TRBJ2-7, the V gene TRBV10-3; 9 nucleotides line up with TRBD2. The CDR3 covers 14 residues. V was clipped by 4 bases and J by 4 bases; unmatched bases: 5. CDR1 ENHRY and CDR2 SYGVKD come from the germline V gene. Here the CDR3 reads CAISAVSGGYEQYF. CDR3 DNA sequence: TGTGCCATCAGTGCGGTTAGCGGGGGTTACGAGCAGTACTTC.

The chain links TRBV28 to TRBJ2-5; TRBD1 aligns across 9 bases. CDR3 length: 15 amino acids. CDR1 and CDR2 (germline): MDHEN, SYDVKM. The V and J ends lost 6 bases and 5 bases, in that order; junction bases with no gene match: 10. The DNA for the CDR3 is TGTGCCAGCAGCCCACAGGGGGCAATGAGTGAGACCCAGTACTTC. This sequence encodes CASSPQGAMSETQYF.

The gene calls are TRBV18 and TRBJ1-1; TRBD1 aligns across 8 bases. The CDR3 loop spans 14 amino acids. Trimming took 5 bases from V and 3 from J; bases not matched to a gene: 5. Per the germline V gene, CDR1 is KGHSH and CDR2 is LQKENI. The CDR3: CASSVGQVDTEAFF. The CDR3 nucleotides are TGTGCCAGCTCAGTGGGACAGGTCGACACTGAAGCTTTCTTT.

CDR3 region: CASSGIGLNYGYTF. DNA of the CDR3: TGTGCCAGCAGTGGTATTGGACTGAACTATGGCTACACCTTC. The chain is built from TRBV6-4 and TRBJ1-2; D unclear. The CDR3 has 14 residues. With 4 bases removed from V and 2 bases from J, the gap between germline ends came to 11 bases. Germline V gene sequence: CDR1 MRHNA, CDR2 SNTAGT.

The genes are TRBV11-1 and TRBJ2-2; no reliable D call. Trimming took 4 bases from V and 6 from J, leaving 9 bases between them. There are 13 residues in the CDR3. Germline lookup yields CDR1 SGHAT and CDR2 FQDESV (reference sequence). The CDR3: CASSWLGAGELFF. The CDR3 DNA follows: TGTGCCAGCAGCTGGTTGGGCGCCGGGGAGCTGTTTTTT.

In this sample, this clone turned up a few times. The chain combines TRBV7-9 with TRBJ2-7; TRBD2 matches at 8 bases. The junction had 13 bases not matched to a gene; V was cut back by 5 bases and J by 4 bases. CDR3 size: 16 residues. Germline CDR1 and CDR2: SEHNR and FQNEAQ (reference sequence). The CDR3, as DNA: TGTGCCAGCAGCACCCCCGCCCGGGAGGGAGGATACGAGCAGTACTTC. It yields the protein CASSTPAREGGYEQYF.

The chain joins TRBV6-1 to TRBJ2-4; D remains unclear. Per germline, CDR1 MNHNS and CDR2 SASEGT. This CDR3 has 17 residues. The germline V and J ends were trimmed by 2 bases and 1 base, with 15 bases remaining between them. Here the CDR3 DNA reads TGTGCCAGCAGTGAAAGCAGAGCGTTTGCCGCCAAAAACATTCAGTACTTC. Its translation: CASSESRAFAAKNIQYF.

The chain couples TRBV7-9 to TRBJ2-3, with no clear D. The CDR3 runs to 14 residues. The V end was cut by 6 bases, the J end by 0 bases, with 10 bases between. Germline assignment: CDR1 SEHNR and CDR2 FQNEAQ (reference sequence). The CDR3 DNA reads TGTGCCAGCAGTTCAGTCGGGAGCACAGATACGCAGTATTTT. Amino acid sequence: CASSSVGSTDTQYF.

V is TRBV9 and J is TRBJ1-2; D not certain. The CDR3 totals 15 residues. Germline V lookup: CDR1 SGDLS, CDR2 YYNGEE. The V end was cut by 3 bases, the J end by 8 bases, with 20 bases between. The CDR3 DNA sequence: TGTGCCAGCAGCGCAACCCCCCACAGCCTATACGGCTACACCTTC. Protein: CASSATPHSLYGYTF. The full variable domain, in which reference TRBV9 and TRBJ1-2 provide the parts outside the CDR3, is DSGVTQTPKHLITATGQRVTLRCSPRSGDLSVYWYQQSLDQGLQFLIQYYNGEERAKGNILERFSAQQFPDLHSELNLSSLELGDSALYFCASSATPHSLYGYTFGSGTRLTVV.